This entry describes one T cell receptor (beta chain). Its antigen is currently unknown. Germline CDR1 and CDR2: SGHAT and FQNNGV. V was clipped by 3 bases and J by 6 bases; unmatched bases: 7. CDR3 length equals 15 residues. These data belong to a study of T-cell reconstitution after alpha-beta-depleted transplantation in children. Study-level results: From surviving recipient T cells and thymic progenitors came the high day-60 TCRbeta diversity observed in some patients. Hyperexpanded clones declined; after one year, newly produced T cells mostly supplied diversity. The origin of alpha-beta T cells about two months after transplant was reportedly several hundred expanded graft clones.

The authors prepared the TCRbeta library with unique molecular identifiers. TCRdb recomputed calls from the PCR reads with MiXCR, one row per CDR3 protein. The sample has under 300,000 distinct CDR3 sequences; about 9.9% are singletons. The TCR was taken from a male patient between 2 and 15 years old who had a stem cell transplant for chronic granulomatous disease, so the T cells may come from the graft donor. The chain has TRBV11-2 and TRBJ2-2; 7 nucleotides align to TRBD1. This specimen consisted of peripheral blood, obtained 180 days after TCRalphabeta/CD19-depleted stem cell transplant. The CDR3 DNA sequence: TGTGCCAGCAGCTTCCATCAAGACAGGGCCGGGGAGCTGTTTTTT. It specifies CASSFHQDRAGELFF.